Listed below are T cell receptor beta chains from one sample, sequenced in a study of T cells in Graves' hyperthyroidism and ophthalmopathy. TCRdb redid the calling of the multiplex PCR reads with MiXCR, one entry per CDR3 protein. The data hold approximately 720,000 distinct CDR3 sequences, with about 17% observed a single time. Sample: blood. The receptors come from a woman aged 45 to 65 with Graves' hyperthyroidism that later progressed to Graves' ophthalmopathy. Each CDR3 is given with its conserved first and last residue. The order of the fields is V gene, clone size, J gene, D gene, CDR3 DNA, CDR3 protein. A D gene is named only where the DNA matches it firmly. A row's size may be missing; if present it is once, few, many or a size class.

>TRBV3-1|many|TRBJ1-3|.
TGTGCCAGCAGCCGTCCGAAAAAACCGGGACCGACCTCTGGAAACACCATATATTTT
CASSRPKKPGPTSGNTIYF
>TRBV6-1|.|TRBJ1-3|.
TGTGCCAGCAGTGAAGCTGTTTACTCTGGAAACACCATATATTTT
CASSEAVYSGNTIYF
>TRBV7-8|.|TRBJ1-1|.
TGTGCCAGCAGCCCCATCGTTGAGAACACTGAAGCTTTCTTT
CASSPIVENTEAFF
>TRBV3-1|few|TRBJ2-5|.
TGTGCCAGCAGCCAAGTAGTCGGGACCCAGTACTTC
CASSQVVGTQYF
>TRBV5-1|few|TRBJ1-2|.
TGCGCCAGCAGCTTTGGTAGGGGGTATCACTATGGCTACACCTTC
CASSFGRGYHYGYTF
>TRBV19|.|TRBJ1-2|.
TGTGCCAGTAGTATAAAGACAGGAGAGGCTGGCTACACCTTC
CASSIKTGEAGYTF
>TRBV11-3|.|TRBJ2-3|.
TGTGCCAGCAGCCGAAACGGGGGCATCCACACAGATACGCAGTATTTT
CASSRNGGIHTDTQYF
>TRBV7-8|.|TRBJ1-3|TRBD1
TGTGCCAGCAGCAGGGGACAGGGGGCCACTGGAAACACCATATATTTT
CASSRGQGATGNTIYF
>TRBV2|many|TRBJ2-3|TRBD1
TGTGCCAGCAGTCCTCCGGACAGGGGCACAGATACGCAGTATTTT
CASSPPDRGTDTQYF
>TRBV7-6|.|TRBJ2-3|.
TGTGCCAGCAGCCAGGACGCCCGGGGGGATACGCAGTATTTT
CASSQDARGDTQYF
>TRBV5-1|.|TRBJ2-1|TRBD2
TGCGCCAGCAGCCGGACTAGCGGAGCGCTGGAGAGCTCCTACAATGAGCAGTTCTTC
CASSRTSGALESSYNEQFF
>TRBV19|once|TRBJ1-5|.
TGTGCCACCCTCCCCGGTGGGGGAGGCCAGCCCCAGCATTTT
CATLPGGGGQPQHF
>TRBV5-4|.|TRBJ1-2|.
TGTGCCAGCAGCTGGGACTCGGTGGGGACCTACACCTTC
CASSWDSVGTYTF
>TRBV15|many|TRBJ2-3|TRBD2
TGTGCCACCAGCACCTCGCCGCGAAAAAGCGGGGGGGCTTCAGATACGCAGTATTTT
CATSTSPRKSGGASDTQYF
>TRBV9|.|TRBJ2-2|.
TGTGCCAGCAGCCGAGAGAAGAACACCGGGGAGCTGTTTTTT
CASSREKNTGELFF
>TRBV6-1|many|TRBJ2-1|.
TGTGCCAGCAGTGATTGGGGCTACAATGAGCAGTTCTTC
CASSDWGYNEQFF
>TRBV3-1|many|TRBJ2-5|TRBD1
TGTGCCAGCAGCCAAACAGGGGTAGGAGAGACCCAGTACTTC
CASSQTGVGETQYF
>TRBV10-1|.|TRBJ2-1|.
TGCGCCAGCAGTGAACGACTAGGGATTACTGAGCAGTTCTTC
CASSERLGITEQFF
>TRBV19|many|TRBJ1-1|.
TGTGCCAGTAGGTACAGCGGTGGAGTGGCTGAAGCTTTCTTT
CASRYSGGVAEAFF
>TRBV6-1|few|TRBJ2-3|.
TGTGCCAGCAGTGAATTGGACGGGATCACAGATACGCAGTATTTT
CASSELDGITDTQYF
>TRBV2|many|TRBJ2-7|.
TGTGCCAGCAGTGACGAGGAGAAGGGCTACGAGCAGTACTTC
CASSDEEKGYEQYF
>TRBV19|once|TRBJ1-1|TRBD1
TGTGCCAGTAGTATAGAGGGACAGGGATTCATGAACACTGGAGCTTTCTTT
CASSIEGQGFMNTGAFF
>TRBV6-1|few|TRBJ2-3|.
TGTGCCAGCAGTGAAGGTTCGGCAGTCGGTGCGCATACGCAGTATTTT
CASSEGSAVGAHTQYF
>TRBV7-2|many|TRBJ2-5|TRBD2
TGTGCCAGCAGCTTAGTCCGGGGGGTGGAGACCCAGTACTTC
CASSLVRGVETQYF
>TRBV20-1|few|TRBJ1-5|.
TGCAGTGCTTTCGGACGATCACAGCCCCAGCATTTT
CSAFGRSQPQHF
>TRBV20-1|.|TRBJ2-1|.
TGCAGTGCCCTACACAGCCCGTCGTACAATGAGCAGTTCTTC
CSALHSPSYNEQFF
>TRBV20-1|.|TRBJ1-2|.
TGCAGTGCCCCCACAAATGGCAGGGGTAACTATGGCTACACCTTC
CSAPTNGRGNYGYTF
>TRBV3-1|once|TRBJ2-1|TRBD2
TGTGCCAGCAGCCAAGACTGGGGACTAGCGGGGGGCTCCTCCAATGAGCAGTTCTTC
CASSQDWGLAGGSSNEQFF
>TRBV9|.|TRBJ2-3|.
TGTGCCAGCAGCGGGGGGCCGAGCACAGATACGCAGTATTTT
CASSGGPSTDTQYF
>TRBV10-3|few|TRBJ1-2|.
TGTGCCATCGGGGGGGACTATGGCTACACCTTC
CAIGGDYGYTF
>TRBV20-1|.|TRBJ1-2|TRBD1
TGCAGTGTAGAACAGGGGTATGGCTACACCTTC
CSVEQGYGYTF
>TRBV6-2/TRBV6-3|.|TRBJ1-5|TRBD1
TGTGCCACCCGACAGGGAGGGCAGCCCCAGCATTTT
CATRQGGQPQHF
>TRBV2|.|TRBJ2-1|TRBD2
TGTGCCAGCAGTGAATCGGCTAGCGGGGGGCTCTTCTCCTACAATGAGCAGTTCTTC
CASSESASGGLFSYNEQFF
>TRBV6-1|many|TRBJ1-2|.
TGTGCCAGCAGGGGTGGGGGAAACTATGGCTACACCTTC
CASRGGGNYGYTF
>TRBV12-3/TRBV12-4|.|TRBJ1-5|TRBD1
TGTGCCAGCAGTGCCCGGGACAGCCTGAATCAGCCCCAGCATTTT
CASSARDSLNQPQHF
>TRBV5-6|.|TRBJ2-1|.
TGTGCCAGCAGCTTGAGTGGGGACGGTGAGCAGTTCTTC
CASSLSGDGEQFF
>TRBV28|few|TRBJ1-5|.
TGTGCCAGCAGTTTGGACAGCCCGGATCAGCCCCAGCATTTT
CASSLDSPDQPQHF
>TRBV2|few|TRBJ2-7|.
TGTGCCAGCAAAGGAACTTCGACAGCCTACGAGCAGTACTTC
CASKGTSTAYEQYF
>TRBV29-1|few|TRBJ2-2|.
TGCAGCGTAGACCCGACAGGAAACACCGGGGAGCTGTTTTTT
CSVDPTGNTGELFF
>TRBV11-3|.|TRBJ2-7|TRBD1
TGTGCCAGCAGCTCGAACAGGGGTAACTACGAGCAGTACTTC
CASSSNRGNYEQYF
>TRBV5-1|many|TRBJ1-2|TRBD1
TGCGCCAGCAGCTTGCTACAGGGGGACTATGGCTACACCTTC
CASSLLQGDYGYTF
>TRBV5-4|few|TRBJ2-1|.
TGTGCCAGCAGCTTAGGAGAAGTCAATGAGCAGTTCTTC
CASSLGEVNEQFF
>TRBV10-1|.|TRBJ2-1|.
TGCGCCAGCAGTGAGTTGCGGGGTAAGGATGAGCAGTTCTTC
CASSELRGKDEQFF
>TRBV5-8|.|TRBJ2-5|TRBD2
TGTGCCAGCAGCCGACCCGCTGGCGGGGGGAGGGGAGAGACCCAGTACTTC
CASSRPAGGGRGETQYF
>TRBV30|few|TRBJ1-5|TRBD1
TGTGCCTGGAGTGCGGACAGGGTACAGCCCCAGCATTTT
CAWSADRVQPQHF
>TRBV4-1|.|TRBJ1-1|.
TGCGCCAGCAGTCCTAGTTTTGGCGGGACTGAAGCTTTCTTT
CASSPSFGGTEAFF
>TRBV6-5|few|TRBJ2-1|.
TGTGCCAGCAGTTACTCACGTCTCCAGGGGTGGGTTTACAATGAGCAGTTCTTC
CASSYSRLQGWVYNEQFF
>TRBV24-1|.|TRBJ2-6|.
TGTGCCACCAGTGGAGGGACCTCCTCTGGGGCCAACGTCCTGACTTTC
CATSGGTSSGANVLTF
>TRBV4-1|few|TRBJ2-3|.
TGCGCCAGCAGCCAAGTCCCGACTCTCGTCCCGACAGATACGCAGTATTTT
CASSQVPTLVPTDTQYF
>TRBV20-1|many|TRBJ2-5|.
TGCAGTGCTGGCCCTAGAGGGGGAAGGGAGACCCAGTACTTC
CSAGPRGGRETQYF
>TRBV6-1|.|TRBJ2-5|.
TGTGCCAGCAGTGAAACGGGATTAGAGACCCAGTACTTC
CASSETGLETQYF
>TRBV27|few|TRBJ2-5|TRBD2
TGTGCCAGCAGTAAGAGACTAGCGGGGGCTGTGGAGACCCAGTACTTC
CASSKRLAGAVETQYF
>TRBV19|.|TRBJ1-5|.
TGTGCCAATAGTGTCCAACAGGGTACTAGCAATCAGCCCCAGCATTTT
CANSVQQGTSNQPQHF
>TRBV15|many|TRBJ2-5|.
TGTGCCACCAGCCAAACGAAAGGTCCTTATGGCGAGACCCAGTACTTC
CATSQTKGPYGETQYF
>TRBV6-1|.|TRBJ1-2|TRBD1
TGTGCCAGCAGCCGGGACAGGGGGCGAGAGTATGGCTACACCTTC
CASSRDRGREYGYTF
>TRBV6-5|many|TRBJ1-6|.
TGTGCCAGCAGTTACTATGGACAGCTTAACCGGCTCACCCTCCACTTT
CASSYYGQLNRLTLHF